This T cell receptor beta chain was obtained from a study of control samples from healthy donors and cancer patients. Generated by immunoSEQ multiplex PCR, the TCRdb table keeps only in-frame clones and is missing some. The sample yields 160,000 or so clones, over 90% seen once. Germline-derived CDR1 and CDR2 are MNHNY and SVGAGI (reference sequence). This CDR3 is built from 12 residues. With 1 base removed from V and 5 bases from J, the gap between germline ends came to 2 bases. This TCR came from a man aged 45-65 years in good health. Sequenced material: blood. The chain has TRBV6-6 and TRBJ1-4; no clear D. Written as DNA, the CDR3 is TGTGCCAGCAGTTACTTGAATGAAAAACTGTTTTTT. It yields the protein CASSYLNEKLFF.